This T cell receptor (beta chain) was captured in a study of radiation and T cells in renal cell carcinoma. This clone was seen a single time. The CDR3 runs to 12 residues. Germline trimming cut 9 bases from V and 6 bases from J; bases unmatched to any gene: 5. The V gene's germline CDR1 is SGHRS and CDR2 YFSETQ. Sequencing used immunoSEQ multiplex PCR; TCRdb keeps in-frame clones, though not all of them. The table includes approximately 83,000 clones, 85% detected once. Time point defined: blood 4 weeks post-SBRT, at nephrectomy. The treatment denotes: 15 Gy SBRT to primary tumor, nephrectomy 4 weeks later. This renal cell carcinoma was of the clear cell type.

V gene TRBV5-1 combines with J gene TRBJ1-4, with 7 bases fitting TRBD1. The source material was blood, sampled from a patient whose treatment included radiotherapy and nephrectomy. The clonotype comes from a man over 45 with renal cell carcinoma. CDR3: CAIRDSDEKLFF. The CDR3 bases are TGCGCCATCCGGGACAGCGATGAAAAACTGTTTTTT.